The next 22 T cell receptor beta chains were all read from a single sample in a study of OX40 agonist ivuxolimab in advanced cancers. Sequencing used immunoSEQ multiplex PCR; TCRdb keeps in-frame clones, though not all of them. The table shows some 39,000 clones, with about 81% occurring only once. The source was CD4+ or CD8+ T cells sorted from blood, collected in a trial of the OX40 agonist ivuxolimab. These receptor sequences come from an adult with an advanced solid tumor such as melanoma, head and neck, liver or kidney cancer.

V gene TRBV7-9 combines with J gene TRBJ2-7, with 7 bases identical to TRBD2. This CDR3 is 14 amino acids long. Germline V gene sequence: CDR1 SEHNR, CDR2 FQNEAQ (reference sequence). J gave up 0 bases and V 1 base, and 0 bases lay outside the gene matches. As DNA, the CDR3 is TGTGCCAGCAGCTTAGGGGACTACTCCTACGAGCAGTACTTC. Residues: CASSLGDYSYEQYF.

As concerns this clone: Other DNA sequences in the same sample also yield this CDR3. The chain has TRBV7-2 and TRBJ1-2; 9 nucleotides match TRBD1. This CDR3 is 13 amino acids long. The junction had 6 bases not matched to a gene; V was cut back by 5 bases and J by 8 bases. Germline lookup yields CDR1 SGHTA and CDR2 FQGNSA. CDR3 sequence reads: CASSPRDRDGYTF. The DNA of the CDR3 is TGTGCCAGCAGCCCTCGGGACAGGGACGGCTACACCTTC.

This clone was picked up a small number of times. The CDR3 nucleotides are TGTGCCAGCAGCCCACAGGGAGGCCGTCAGCCCCAGCATTTT. Protein product: CASSPQGGRQPQHF. The rearrangement links TRBV7-9 to TRBJ1-5, with D perhaps TRBD1 (6 bases). The CDR3 loop spans 14 amino acids. Trimming took off 5 bases at V and 6 bases at J, with 14 bases between the two ends. In germline, CDR1 is SEHNR, CDR2 FQNEAQ (reference sequence).

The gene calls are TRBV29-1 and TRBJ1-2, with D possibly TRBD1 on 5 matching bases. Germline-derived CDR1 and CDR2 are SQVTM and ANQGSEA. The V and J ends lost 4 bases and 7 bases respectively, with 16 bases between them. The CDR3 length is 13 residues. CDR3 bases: TGCAGCGTTGCCGCAGGGAGGTGGAGTGGCTACACCTTC. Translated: CSVAAGRWSGYTF.

CDR3 nucleotides: TGTGCCAGCAGTGCCGGGAGTAGCTCCTATAATTCACCCCTCCACTTT. It specifies CASSAGSSSYNSPLHF. The rearrangement uses TRBV25-1 and TRBJ1-6; the D is unclear. There are 16 residues in the CDR3. The V gene lost 4 bases and the J gene lost 0 bases, with 10 bases spanning the gap. Germline lookup yields CDR1 MGHDK and CDR2 SYGVNS.

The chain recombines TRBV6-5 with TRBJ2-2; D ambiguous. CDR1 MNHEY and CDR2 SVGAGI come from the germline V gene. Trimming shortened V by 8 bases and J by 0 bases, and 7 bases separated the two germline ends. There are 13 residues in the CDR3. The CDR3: CASAPSNTGELFF. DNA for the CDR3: TGTGCCAGCGCCCCATCGAACACCGGGGAGCTGTTTTTT.

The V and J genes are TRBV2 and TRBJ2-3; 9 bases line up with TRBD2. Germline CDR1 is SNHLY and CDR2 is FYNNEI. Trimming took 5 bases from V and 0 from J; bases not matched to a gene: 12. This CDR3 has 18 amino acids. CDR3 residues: CASSFSGGQESSTDTQYF. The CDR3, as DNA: TGTGCCAGCAGTTTTAGCGGGGGTCAAGAGTCTAGCACAGATACGCAGTATTTT.

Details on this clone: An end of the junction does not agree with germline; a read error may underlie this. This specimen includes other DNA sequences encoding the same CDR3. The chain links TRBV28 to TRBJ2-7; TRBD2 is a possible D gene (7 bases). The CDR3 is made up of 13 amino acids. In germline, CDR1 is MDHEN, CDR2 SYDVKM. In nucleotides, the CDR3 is TGTGCCAGCAATGGGGGGGCCACCTACGAACAGTACTTC. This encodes CASNGGATYEQYF.

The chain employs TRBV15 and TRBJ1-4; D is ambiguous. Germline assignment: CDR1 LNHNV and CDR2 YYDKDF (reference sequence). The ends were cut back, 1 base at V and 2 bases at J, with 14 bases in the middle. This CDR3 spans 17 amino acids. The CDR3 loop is CATSRGGVPSTNEKLFF. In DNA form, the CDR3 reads TGTGCCACCAGCAGAGGTGGGGTCCCCAGCACTAATGAAAAACTGTTTTTT.

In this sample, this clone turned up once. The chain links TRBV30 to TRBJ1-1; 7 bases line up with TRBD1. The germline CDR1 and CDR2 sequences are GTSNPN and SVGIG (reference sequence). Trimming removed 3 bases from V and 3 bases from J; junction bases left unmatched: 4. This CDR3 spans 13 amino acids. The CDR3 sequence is CAWRQGQYTEAFF. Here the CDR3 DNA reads TGTGCCTGGAGGCAGGGACAGTACACTGAAGCTTTCTTT.

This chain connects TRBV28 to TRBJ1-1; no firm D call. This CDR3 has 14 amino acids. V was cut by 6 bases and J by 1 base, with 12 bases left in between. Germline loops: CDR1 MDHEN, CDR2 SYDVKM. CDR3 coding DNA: TGTGCCAGCAGGATATTGCGGAGGAACACTGAAGCTTTCTTT. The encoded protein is CASRILRRNTEAFF.

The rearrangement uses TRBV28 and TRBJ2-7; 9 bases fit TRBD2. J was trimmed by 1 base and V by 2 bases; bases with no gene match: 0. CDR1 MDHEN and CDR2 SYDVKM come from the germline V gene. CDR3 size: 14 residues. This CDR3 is CASSLLAGSYEQYF. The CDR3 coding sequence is TGTGCCAGCAGTTTACTAGCGGGGTCCTACGAGCAGTACTTC.

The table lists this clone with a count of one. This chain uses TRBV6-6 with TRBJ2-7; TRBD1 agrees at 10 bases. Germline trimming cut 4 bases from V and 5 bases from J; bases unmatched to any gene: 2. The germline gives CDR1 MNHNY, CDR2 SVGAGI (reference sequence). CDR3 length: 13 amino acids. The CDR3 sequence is CASSWTGGHEQYF. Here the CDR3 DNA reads TGTGCCAGCAGTTGGACAGGGGGGCACGAGCAGTACTTC.

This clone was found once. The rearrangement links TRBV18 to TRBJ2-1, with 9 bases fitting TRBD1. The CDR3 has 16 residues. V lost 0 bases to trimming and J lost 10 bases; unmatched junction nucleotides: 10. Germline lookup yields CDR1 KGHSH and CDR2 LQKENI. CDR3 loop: CASSPPRGQGFNEQFF. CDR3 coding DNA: TGTGCCAGCTCACCACCGAGAGGACAGGGGTTTAACGAGCAGTTCTTC.

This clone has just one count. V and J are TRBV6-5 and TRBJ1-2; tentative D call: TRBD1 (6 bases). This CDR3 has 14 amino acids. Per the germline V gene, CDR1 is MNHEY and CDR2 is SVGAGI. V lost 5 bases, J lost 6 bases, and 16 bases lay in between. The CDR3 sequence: CASSPYRDRNGYTF. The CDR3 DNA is TGTGCCAGCAGTCCCTACAGGGATCGTAATGGCTACACCTTC.

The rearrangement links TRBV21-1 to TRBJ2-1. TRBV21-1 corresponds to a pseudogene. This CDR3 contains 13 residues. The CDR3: CASSWPGYNEQFF. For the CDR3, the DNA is TGTGCCAGCTCATGGCCCGGCTACAATGAGCAGTTCTTC.

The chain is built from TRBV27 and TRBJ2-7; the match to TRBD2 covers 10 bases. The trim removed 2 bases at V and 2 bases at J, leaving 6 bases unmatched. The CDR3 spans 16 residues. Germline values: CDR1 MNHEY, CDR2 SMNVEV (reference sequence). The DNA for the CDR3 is TGTGCCAGCAGTTTAGGGCCAGGACTAGCGGCCTACGAGCAGTACTTC. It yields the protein CASSLGPGLAAYEQYF.

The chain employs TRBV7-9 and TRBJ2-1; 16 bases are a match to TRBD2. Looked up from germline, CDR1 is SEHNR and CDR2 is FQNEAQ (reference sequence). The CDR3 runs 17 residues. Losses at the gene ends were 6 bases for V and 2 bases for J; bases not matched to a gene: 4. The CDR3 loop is CASRPGTSGGAYNEQFF. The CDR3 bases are TGTGCCAGCAGGCCCGGGACTAGCGGGGGGGCCTACAATGAGCAGTTCTTC. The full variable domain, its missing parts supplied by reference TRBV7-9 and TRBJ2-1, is DTGVSQNPRHKITKRGQNVTFRCDPISEHNRLYWYRQTLGQGPEFLTYFQNEAQLEKSRLLSDRFSAERPKGSFSTLEIQRTEQGDSAMYLCASRPGTSGGAYNEQFFGPGTRLTVL.

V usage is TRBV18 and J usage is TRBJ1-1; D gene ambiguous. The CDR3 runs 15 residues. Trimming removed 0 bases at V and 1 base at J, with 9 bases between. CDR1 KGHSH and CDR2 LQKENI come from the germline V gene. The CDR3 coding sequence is TGTGCCAGCTCACCACCTGCCTCGGGGAACACTGAAGCTTTCTTT. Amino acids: CASSPPASGNTEAFF. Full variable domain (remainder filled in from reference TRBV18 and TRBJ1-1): NAGVMQNPRHLVRRRGQEARLRCSPMKGHSHVYWYRQLPEEGLKFMVYLQKENIIDESGMPKERFSAEFPKEGPSILRIQQVVRGDSAAYFCASSPPASGNTEAFFGQGTRLTVV.

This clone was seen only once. CDR3 protein: CASSQERSDSPLHF. The CDR3, as DNA: TGTGCCAGCAGCCAAGAGAGATCTGATTCACCCCTCCACTTT. The rearrangement uses TRBV5-4 and TRBJ1-6; D gene ambiguous. Germline CDR1 is SGHNT and CDR2 is YYREEE (reference sequence). This CDR3 comprises 14 residues. V shed 4 bases and J shed 8 bases, with 13 bases lying between them.

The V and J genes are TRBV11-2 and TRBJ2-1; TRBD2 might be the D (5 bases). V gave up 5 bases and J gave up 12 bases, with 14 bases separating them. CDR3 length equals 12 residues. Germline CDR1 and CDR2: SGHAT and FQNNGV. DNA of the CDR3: TGTGCCAGCAGCCGAGGGAGCCCCGGGCAGTTCTTC. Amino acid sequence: CASSRGSPGQFF.

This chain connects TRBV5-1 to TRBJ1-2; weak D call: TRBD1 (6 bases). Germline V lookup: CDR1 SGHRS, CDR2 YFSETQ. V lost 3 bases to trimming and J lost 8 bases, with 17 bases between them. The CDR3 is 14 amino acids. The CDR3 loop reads CASSYPGQRSGYTF. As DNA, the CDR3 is TGCGCCAGCAGCTATCCGGGACAAAGATCCGGCTACACCTTC.